This T cell receptor beta chain was recovered during a study of CD8 T cells in cerebrospinal fluid in Alzheimer's disease. CDR3 size: 11 residues. Per the germline V gene, CDR1 is LNHNV and CDR2 is YYDKDF (reference sequence). Reanalyzing the 10x single-cell sequencing reads, TCRdb keeps one entry per CDR3 protein, without DNA. This repertoire comprises over a thousand distinct CDR3 sequences; its ten largest clones make up around 16%. No participant had an acute infectious disease, and all were physically fit. This clonotype is deemed medium-sized (0.01 to 0.1%) by its frequency. The receptor comes from a human donor in good health. Specimen: cerebrospinal fluid. The chain links TRBV15 to TRBJ2-3. Here the CDR3 reads CATSRADTQYF.